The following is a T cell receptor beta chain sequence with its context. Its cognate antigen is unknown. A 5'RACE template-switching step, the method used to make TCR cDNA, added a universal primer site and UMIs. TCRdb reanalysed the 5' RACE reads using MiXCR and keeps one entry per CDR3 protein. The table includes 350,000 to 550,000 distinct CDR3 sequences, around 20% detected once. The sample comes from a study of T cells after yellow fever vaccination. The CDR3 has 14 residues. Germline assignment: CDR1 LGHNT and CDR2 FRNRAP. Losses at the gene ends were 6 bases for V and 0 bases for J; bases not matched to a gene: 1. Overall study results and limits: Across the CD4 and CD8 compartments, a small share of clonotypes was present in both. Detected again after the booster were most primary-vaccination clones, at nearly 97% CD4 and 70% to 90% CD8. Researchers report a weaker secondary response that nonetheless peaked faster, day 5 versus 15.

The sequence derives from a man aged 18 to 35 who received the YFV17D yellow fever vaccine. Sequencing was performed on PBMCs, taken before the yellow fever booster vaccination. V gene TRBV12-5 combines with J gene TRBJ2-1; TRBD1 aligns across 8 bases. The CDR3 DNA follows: TGTGCTAGTGGAGGGACAGGCTCCTACAATGAGCAGTTCTTC. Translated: CASGGTGSYNEQFF.